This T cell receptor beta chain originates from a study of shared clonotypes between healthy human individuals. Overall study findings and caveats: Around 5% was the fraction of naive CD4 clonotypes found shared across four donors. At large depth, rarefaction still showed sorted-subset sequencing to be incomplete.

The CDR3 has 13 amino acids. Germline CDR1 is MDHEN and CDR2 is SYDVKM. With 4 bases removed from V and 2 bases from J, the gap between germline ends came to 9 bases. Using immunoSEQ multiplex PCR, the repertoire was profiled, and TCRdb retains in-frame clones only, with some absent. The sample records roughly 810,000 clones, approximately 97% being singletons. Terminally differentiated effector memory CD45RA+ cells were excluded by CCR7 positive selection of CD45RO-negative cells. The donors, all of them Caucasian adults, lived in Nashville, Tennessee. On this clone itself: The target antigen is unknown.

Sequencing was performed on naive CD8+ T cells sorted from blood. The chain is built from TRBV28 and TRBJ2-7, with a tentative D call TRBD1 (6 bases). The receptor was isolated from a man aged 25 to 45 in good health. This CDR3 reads CASSSGHPYEQYF. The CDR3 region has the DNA TGTGCCAGCAGTTCGGGACATCCCTACGAGCAGTACTTC.